This T cell receptor beta chain comes out of a study of blood T cell repertoires in COVID-19. Study as a whole: Sites across the United States, Italy and Spain contributed samples from acute and convalescent COVID-19. From T cells, B-cell-depleted T cells, or PBMCs came the material, which was cDNA or gDNA.

CDR3 length equals 14 residues. Germline assignment: CDR1 LNHDA and CDR2 SQIVND (reference sequence). V was clipped by 0 bases and J by 3 bases, with 6 bases between them. Study processing details: Nucleated cell counts were estimated from reference gene primer amplification. Method: immunoSEQ multiplex PCR; TCRdb's copy keeps in-frame clones and lacks some. The DNA gave D and trimming, while V, J and clone size come from that table. Found here are about 60,000 clones, approximately 80% of them singletons; the top ten hold approximately 6.6%. Sequenced material: peripheral blood. The chain combines TRBV19 with TRBJ1-3; unclear D gene. The clonotype originates from a man between 60 and 75 years old with acute or convalescent COVID-19. The CDR3 DNA sequence: TGTGCCAGTAGTATAGACAGGTTTGGAAACACCATATATTTT. It translates to CASSIDRFGNTIYF. Complete variable domain (other parts from reference TRBV19 and TRBJ1-3): DGGITQSPKYLFRKEGQNVTLSCEQNLNHDAMYWYRQDPGQGLRLIYYSQIVNDFQKGDIAEGYSVSREKKESFPLTVTSAQKNPTAFYLCASSIDRFGNTIYFGEGSWLTVV.